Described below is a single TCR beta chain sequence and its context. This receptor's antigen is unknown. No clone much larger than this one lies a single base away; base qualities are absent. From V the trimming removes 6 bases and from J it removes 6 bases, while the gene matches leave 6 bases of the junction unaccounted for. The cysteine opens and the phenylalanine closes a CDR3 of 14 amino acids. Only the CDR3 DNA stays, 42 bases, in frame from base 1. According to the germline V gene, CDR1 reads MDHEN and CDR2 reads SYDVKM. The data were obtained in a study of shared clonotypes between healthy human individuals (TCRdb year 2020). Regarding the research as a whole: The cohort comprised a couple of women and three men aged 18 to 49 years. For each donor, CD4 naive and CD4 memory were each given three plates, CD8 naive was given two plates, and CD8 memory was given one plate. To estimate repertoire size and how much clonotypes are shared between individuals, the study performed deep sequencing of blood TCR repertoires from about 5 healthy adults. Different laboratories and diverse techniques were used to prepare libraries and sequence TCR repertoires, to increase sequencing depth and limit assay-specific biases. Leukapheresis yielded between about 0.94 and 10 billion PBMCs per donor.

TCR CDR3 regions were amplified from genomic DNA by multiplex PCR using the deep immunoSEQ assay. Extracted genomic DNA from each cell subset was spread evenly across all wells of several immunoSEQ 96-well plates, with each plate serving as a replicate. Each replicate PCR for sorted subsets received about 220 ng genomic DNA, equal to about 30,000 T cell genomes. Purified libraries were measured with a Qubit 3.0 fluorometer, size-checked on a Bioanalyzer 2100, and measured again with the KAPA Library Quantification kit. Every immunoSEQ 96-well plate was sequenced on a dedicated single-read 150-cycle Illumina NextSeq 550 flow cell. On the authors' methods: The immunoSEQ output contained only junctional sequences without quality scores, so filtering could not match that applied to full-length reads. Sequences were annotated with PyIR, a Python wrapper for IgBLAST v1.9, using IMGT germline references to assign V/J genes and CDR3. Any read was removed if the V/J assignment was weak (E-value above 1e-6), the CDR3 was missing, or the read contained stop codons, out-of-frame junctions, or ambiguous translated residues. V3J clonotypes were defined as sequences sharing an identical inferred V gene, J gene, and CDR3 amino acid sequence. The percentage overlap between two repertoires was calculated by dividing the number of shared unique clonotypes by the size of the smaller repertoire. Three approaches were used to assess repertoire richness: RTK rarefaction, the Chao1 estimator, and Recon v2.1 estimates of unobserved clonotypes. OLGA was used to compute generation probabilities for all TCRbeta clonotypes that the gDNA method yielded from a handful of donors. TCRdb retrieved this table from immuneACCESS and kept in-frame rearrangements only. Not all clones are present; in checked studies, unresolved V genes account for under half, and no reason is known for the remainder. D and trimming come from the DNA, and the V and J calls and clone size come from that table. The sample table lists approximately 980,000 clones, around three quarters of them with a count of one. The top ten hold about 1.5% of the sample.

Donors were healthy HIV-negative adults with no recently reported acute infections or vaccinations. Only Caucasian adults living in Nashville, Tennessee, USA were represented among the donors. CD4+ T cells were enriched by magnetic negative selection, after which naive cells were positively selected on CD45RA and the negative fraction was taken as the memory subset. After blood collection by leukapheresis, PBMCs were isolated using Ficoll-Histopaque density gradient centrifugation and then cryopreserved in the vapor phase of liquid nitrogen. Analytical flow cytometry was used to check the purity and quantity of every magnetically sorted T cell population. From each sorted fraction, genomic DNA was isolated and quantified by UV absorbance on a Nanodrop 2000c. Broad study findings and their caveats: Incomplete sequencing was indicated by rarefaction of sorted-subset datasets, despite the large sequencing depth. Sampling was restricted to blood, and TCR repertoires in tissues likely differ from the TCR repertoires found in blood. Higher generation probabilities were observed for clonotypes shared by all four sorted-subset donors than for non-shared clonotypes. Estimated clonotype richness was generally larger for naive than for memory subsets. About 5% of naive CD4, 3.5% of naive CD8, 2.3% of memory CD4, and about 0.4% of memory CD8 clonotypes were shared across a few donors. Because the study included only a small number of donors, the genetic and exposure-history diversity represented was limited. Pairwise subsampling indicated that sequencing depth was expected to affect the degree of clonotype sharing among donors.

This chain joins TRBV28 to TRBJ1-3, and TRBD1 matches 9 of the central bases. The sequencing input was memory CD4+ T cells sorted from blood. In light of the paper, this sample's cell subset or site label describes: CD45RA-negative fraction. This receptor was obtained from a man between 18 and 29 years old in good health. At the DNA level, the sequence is TGTGCCAGCAGCCCCGGGACAGGGACAAACACCATATATTTT. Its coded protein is CASSPGTGTNTIYF.